A selection of T cell receptor beta chains follows, all from one sample in a study of T-cell reconstitution after alpha-beta-depleted transplantation in children. TCRdb redid the calling of the PCR reads with MiXCR, one entry per CDR3 protein. The sample shows 200,000 or so distinct CDR3 sequences, 5% to 6.5% of them seen only once. Sequences were derived from PBMCs, sampled before TCRalphabeta/CD19-depleted stem cell transplant. These receptors came from a girl under two years old with combined immunodeficiency, due to receive a stem cell transplant. Both conserved end residues are part of each CDR3. Each record gives: CDR3 protein, CDR3 DNA, J gene, clone size, D gene, V gene, CDR3 length. The D gene is left open where the match is weak. For some rows the clone size is stated as once, few or many, or as a class when expanded; others skip it.

cdr3_aa: CASSLATGEAFYGYTF
cdr3_nt: TGTGCCAGCAGCTTAGCCACAGGGGAGGCTTTCTATGGCTACACCTTC
j_call: TRBJ1-2
clone_size: few
d_call: TRBD1
v_call: TRBV7-8
cdr3_length: 16

cdr3_aa: CSASWLGQGGFYTF
cdr3_nt: TGCAGTGCTAGCTGGTTGGGACAGGGTGGATTCTACACCTTC
j_call: TRBJ1-2
clone_size: many
d_call: TRBD1
v_call: TRBV20-1
cdr3_length: 14

cdr3_aa: CSARSTRGYGYTF
cdr3_nt: TGCAGTGCTAGAAGCACCCGGGGCTATGGCTACACCTTC
j_call: TRBJ1-2
clone_size: .
d_call: .
v_call: TRBV20-1
cdr3_length: 13

cdr3_aa: CASSLVAGGIYNEQFF
cdr3_nt: TGTGCCAGCAGCTTAGTCGCGGGAGGAATTTACAATGAGCAGTTCTTC
j_call: TRBJ2-1
clone_size: many
d_call: TRBD2
v_call: TRBV7-2
cdr3_length: 16

cdr3_aa: CSVEEGHNQPQHF
cdr3_nt: TGCAGCGTTGAAGAGGGGCACAATCAGCCCCAGCATTTT
j_call: TRBJ1-5
clone_size: many
d_call: .
v_call: TRBV29-1
cdr3_length: 13

cdr3_aa: CASSLRRGNEQFF
cdr3_nt: TGTGCCAGCAGTTTACGCAGGGGCAATGAGCAGTTCTTC
j_call: TRBJ2-1
clone_size: many
d_call: .
v_call: TRBV12-3/TRBV12-4
cdr3_length: 13

cdr3_aa: CSVEKGTGSPEKLFF
cdr3_nt: TGCAGCGTTGAGAAGGGGACGGGGTCGCCTGAAAAACTGTTTTTT
j_call: TRBJ1-4
clone_size: many
d_call: .
v_call: TRBV29-1
cdr3_length: 15

cdr3_aa: CASSRGSPLHF
cdr3_nt: TGTGCCAGCAGTCGGGGTTCACCCCTCCACTTT
j_call: TRBJ1-6
clone_size: many
d_call: .
v_call: TRBV12-3/TRBV12-4
cdr3_length: 11

cdr3_aa: CASSRGEKLFF
cdr3_nt: TGCGCCAGCAGCCGAGGGGAAAAACTGTTTTTT
j_call: TRBJ1-4
clone_size: .
d_call: .
v_call: TRBV4-3
cdr3_length: 11

cdr3_aa: CASSSTRGLLENYEQYF
cdr3_nt: TGTGCCAGCAGCTCGACCCGGGGACTACTAGAAAATTACGAGCAGTACTTC
j_call: TRBJ2-7
clone_size: .
d_call: TRBD2
v_call: TRBV7-9
cdr3_length: 17

cdr3_aa: CASSHYYRGFGEAFF
cdr3_nt: TGTGCCAGCAGCCATTACTACAGGGGATTCGGTGAAGCTTTCTTT
j_call: TRBJ1-1
clone_size: many
d_call: TRBD1
v_call: TRBV4-2
cdr3_length: 15

cdr3_aa: CASSSAGGYTSYEQYF
cdr3_nt: TGTGCCAGCAGCTCAGCGGGCGGATATACGTCCTACGAGCAGTACTTC
j_call: TRBJ2-7
clone_size: many
d_call: .
v_call: TRBV13
cdr3_length: 16

cdr3_aa: CSARDLWREGPYEQYF
cdr3_nt: TGCAGTGCTAGAGATTTGTGGCGGGAGGGCCCCTACGAGCAGTACTTC
j_call: TRBJ2-7
clone_size: many
d_call: TRBD2
v_call: TRBV20-1
cdr3_length: 16

cdr3_aa: CSAGTGSSYNSPLHF
cdr3_nt: TGCAGTGCCGGGACGGGGAGCTCCTATAATTCACCCCTCCACTTT
j_call: TRBJ1-6
clone_size: .
d_call: .
v_call: TRBV20-1
cdr3_length: 15

cdr3_aa: CASSSRLAGGPGNEQFF
cdr3_nt: TGTGCCAGCAGCTCTAGACTAGCGGGGGGGCCGGGCAATGAGCAGTTCTTC
j_call: TRBJ2-1
clone_size: few
d_call: TRBD2
v_call: TRBV11-2
cdr3_length: 17

cdr3_aa: CASSQGGANVLTF
cdr3_nt: TGCGCCAGCAGCCAAGGAGGGGCCAACGTCCTGACTTTC
j_call: TRBJ2-6
clone_size: .
d_call: .
v_call: TRBV4-1
cdr3_length: 13

cdr3_aa: CSASRHELDEQFF
cdr3_nt: TGCAGTGCTAGTAGACACGAATTGGATGAGCAGTTCTTC
j_call: TRBJ2-1
clone_size: many
d_call: .
v_call: TRBV20-1
cdr3_length: 13

cdr3_aa: CASSPERPMNTEAFF
cdr3_nt: TGTGCCAGCAGTCCTGAGCGTCCCATGAACACTGAAGCTTTCTTT
j_call: TRBJ1-1
clone_size: many
d_call: .
v_call: TRBV6-5
cdr3_length: 15

cdr3_aa: CSARGPGAIVYGYTF
cdr3_nt: TGCAGTGCTAGAGGCCCGGGGGCCATCGTCTATGGCTACACCTTC
j_call: TRBJ1-2
clone_size: many
d_call: .
v_call: TRBV20-1
cdr3_length: 15

cdr3_aa: CASSPEDFNEQFF
cdr3_nt: TGTGCCAGCTCACCCGAGGACTTCAATGAGCAGTTCTTC
j_call: TRBJ2-1
clone_size: many
d_call: .
v_call: TRBV18
cdr3_length: 13

cdr3_aa: CASSVLLSGAYNEQFF
cdr3_nt: TGTGCCAGCAGCGTCCTACTTAGCGGGGCGTACAATGAGCAGTTCTTC
j_call: TRBJ2-1
clone_size: many
d_call: TRBD2
v_call: TRBV9
cdr3_length: 16

cdr3_aa: CASSYSAANIQYF
cdr3_nt: TGTGCCAGCAGTTACTCGGCCGCAAACATTCAGTACTTC
j_call: TRBJ2-4
clone_size: many
d_call: .
v_call: TRBV6-2/TRBV6-3
cdr3_length: 13

cdr3_aa: CASSLASIGEQYF
cdr3_nt: TGTGCCAGCAGTTTAGCTAGCATTGGCGAGCAGTACTTC
j_call: TRBJ2-7
clone_size: many
d_call: .
v_call: TRBV12-3/TRBV12-4
cdr3_length: 13

cdr3_aa: CASSGGNPYEQYF
cdr3_nt: TGTGCCAGCAGTGGGGGTAATCCCTACGAGCAGTACTTC
j_call: TRBJ2-7
clone_size: few
d_call: .
v_call: TRBV2
cdr3_length: 13

cdr3_aa: CASSQDRQGVLANVLTF
cdr3_nt: TGCGCCAGCAGCCAAGACCGACAGGGGGTTTTGGCCAACGTCCTGACTTTC
j_call: TRBJ2-6
clone_size: .
d_call: TRBD1
v_call: TRBV4-3
cdr3_length: 17

cdr3_aa: CASSEAWTVLGEQYF
cdr3_nt: TGTGCCAGCAGTGAAGCATGGACAGTCCTGGGCGAGCAGTACTTC
j_call: TRBJ2-7
clone_size: many
d_call: .
v_call: TRBV6-1
cdr3_length: 15

cdr3_aa: CASSPVGQGSSYEQYF
cdr3_nt: TGTGCCAGCTCACCAGTGGGACAGGGTAGCTCCTACGAGCAGTACTTC
j_call: TRBJ2-7
clone_size: many
d_call: TRBD1
v_call: TRBV18
cdr3_length: 16

cdr3_aa: CASSLGQGLSSGANVLTF
cdr3_nt: TGTGCCAGCAGCCTGGGGCAGGGGTTATCCTCTGGGGCCAACGTCCTGACTTTC
j_call: TRBJ2-6
clone_size: many
d_call: .
v_call: TRBV27
cdr3_length: 18

cdr3_aa: CASRMTGSGNTIYF
cdr3_nt: TGTGCCAGCAGGATGACAGGCTCTGGAAACACCATATATTTT
j_call: TRBJ1-3
clone_size: many
d_call: .
v_call: TRBV7-6
cdr3_length: 14

cdr3_aa: CSARDPPSGRDLYEQYF
cdr3_nt: TGCAGTGCTAGAGATCCGCCCAGCGGGAGAGACCTTTACGAGCAGTACTTC
j_call: TRBJ2-7
clone_size: many
d_call: TRBD2
v_call: TRBV20-1
cdr3_length: 17

cdr3_aa: CSVGEGINTEAFF
cdr3_nt: TGCAGCGTTGGTGAGGGGATCAACACTGAAGCTTTCTTT
j_call: TRBJ1-1
clone_size: many
d_call: .
v_call: TRBV29-1
cdr3_length: 13

cdr3_aa: CASSQEVEVSYEQYF
cdr3_nt: TGCGCCAGCAGCCAAGAGGTGGAGGTCTCCTACGAGCAGTACTTC
j_call: TRBJ2-7
clone_size: .
d_call: .
v_call: TRBV4-3
cdr3_length: 15

cdr3_aa: CSARDPGSSGGYTF
cdr3_nt: TGCAGTGCTAGAGATCCAGGAAGTAGCGGTGGCTACACCTTC
j_call: TRBJ1-2
clone_size: .
d_call: .
v_call: TRBV20-1
cdr3_length: 14

cdr3_aa: CASSADSSSYNEQFF
cdr3_nt: TGTGCCAGCAGCGCGGATTCGAGCTCCTACAATGAGCAGTTCTTC
j_call: TRBJ2-1
clone_size: .
d_call: .
v_call: TRBV9
cdr3_length: 15

cdr3_aa: CSAEQGFQETQYF
cdr3_nt: TGCAGCGCCGAACAAGGGTTCCAAGAGACCCAGTACTTC
j_call: TRBJ2-5
clone_size: many
d_call: .
v_call: TRBV29-1
cdr3_length: 13

cdr3_aa: CASSFAHPGLADNEQFF
cdr3_nt: TGTGCCAGCAGCTTCGCTCATCCGGGACTAGCCGACAATGAGCAGTTCTTC
j_call: TRBJ2-1
clone_size: many
d_call: TRBD2
v_call: TRBV7-6
cdr3_length: 17

cdr3_aa: CSVVPLIWQGLYNEQFF
cdr3_nt: TGCAGCGTTGTGCCTCTTATATGGCAGGGACTTTACAATGAGCAGTTCTTC
j_call: TRBJ2-1
clone_size: many
d_call: .
v_call: TRBV29-1
cdr3_length: 17